The TCR beta chain under discussion was sequenced for a study of blood T cell repertoires in COVID-19. Turning to the study itself: PBMCs, B-cell-depleted T cells, or T cells were the source of the cDNA or gDNA that made up the material.

The germline V and J ends were trimmed by 2 bases and 5 bases, with 6 bases remaining between them. Looked up from germline, CDR1 is MGHRA and CDR2 is YSYEKL. CDR3 length: 12 amino acids. How the authors handled the data: Estimates of nucleated cell counts were drawn from the amplification of reference gene primers. Profiling relied on immunoSEQ multiplex PCR, and the TCRdb table lists in-frame clones only, not all of them. V and J calls and clone size follow that table, whereas D and trimming were derived from the DNA. The profile covers approximately 260,000 clones, with roughly three quarters appearing a single time and 4% taken by the ten largest.

The chain joins TRBV4-1 to TRBJ1-2; D is unclear. Sequenced: peripheral blood. The source of this sequence is a woman aged 40 to 55 with active or convalescent COVID-19. DNA of the CDR3: TGCGCCAGCAGCCAAACGGGGTATGGCTACACCTTC. Translated: CASSQTGYGYTF.